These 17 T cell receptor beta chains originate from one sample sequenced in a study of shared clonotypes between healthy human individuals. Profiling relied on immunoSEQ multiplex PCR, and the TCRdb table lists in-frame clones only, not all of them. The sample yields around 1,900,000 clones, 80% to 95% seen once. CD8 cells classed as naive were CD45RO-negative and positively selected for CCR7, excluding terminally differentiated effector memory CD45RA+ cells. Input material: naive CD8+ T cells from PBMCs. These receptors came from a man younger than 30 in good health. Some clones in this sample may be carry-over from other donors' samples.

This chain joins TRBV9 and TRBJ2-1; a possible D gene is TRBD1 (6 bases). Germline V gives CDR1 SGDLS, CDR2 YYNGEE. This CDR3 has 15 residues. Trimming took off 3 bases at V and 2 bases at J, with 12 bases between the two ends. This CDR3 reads CASSAPHRAYNEQFF. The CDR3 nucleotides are TGTGCCAGCAGCGCCCCACACAGGGCCTACAATGAGCAGTTCTTC.

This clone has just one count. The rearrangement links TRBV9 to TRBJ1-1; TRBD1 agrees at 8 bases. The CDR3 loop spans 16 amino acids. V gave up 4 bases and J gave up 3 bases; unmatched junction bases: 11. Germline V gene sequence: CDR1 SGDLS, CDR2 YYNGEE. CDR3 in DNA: TGTGCCAGCAGCCCGAATACCAGGGGGCATCACACTGAAGCTTTCTTT. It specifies CASSPNTRGHHTEAFF. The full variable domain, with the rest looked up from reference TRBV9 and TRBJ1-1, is DSGVTQTPKHLITATGQRVTLRCSPRSGDLSVYWYQQSLDQGLQFLIQYYNGEERAKGNILERFSAQQFPDLHSELNLSSLELGDSALYFCASSPNTRGHHTEAFFGQGTRLTVV.

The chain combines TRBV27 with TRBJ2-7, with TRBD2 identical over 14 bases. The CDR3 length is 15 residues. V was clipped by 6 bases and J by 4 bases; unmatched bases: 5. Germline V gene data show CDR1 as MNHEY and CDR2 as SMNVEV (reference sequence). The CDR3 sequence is CASRVGTSGSYEQYF. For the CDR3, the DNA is TGTGCCAGCAGGGTGGGGACTAGCGGGAGTTACGAGCAGTACTTC.

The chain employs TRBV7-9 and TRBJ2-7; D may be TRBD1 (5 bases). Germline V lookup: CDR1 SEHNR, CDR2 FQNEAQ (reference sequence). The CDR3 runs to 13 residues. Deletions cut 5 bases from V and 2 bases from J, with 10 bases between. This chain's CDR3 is CASSPGNTYEQYF. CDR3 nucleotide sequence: TGTGCCAGCAGCCCAGGGAATACCTACGAGCAGTACTTC.

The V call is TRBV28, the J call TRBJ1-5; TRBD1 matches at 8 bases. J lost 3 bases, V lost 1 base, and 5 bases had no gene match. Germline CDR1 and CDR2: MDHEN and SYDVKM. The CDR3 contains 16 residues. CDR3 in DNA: TGTGCCAGCAGTTTATCTAAGGACAGGGTCAATCAGCCCCAGCATTTT. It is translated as CASSLSKDRVNQPQHF.

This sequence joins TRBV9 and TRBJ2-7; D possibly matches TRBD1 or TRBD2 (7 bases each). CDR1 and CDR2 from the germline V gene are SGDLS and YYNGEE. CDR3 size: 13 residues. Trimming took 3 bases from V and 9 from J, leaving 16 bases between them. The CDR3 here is CASSEGQRGAQYF. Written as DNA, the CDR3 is TGTGCCAGCAGCGAGGGACAGCGGGGTGCGCAGTACTTC. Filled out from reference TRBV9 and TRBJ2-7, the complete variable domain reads DSGVTQTPKHLITATGQRVTLRCSPRSGDLSVYWYQQSLDQGLQFLIQYYNGEERAKGNILERFSAQQFPDLHSELNLSSLELGDSALYFCASSEGQRGAQYFGPGTRLTVT.

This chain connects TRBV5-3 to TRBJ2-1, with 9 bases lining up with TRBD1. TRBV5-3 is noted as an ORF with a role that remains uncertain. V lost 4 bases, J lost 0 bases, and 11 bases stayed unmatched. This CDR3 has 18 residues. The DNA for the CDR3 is TGTGCCAGAAGCACCTATACAGGGGGCCCCGGCTCCTACAATGAGCAGTTCTTC. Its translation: CARSTYTGGPGSYNEQFF.

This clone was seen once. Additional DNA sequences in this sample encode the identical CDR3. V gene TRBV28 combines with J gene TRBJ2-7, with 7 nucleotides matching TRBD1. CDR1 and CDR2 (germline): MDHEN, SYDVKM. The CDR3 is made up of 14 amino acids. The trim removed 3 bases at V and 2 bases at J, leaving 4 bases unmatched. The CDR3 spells CASSFGTATYEQYF. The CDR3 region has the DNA TGTGCCAGCAGTTTTGGGACAGCAACCTACGAGCAGTACTTC.

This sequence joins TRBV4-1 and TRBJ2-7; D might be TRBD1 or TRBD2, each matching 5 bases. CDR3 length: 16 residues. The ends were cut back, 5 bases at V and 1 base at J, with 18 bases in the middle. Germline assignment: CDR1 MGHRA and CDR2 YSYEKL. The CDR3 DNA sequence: TGCGCCAGCAGCTTTTCCCACGGGACGGGTTCCTACGAGCAGTACTTC. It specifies CASSFSHGTGSYEQYF.

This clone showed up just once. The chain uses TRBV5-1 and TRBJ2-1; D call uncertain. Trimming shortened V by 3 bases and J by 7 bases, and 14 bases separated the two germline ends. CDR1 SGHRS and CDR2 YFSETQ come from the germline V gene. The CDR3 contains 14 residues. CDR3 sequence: CASSWAQASNEQFF. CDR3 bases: TGCGCCAGCAGCTGGGCCCAGGCCTCGAATGAGCAGTTCTTC.

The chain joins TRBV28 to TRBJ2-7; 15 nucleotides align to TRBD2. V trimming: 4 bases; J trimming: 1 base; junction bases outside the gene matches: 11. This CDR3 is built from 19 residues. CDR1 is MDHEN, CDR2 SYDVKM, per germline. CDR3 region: CASSSWTSGRAVGSYEQYF. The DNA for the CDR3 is TGTGCCAGCAGTTCGTGGACTAGCGGGAGGGCCGTGGGATCCTACGAGCAGTACTTC. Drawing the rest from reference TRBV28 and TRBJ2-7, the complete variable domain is DVKVTQSSRYLVKRTGEKVFLECVQDMDHENMFWYRQDPGLGLRLIYFSYDVKMKEKGDIPEGYSVSREKKERFSLILESASTNQTSMYLCASSSWTSGRAVGSYEQYFGPGTRLTVT.

The CDR3 is CASSLFREGTGELFF. The CDR3 nucleotides are TGTGCCAGCAGTTTATTCAGGGAGGGAACCGGGGAGCTGTTTTTT. This chain uses TRBV28 with TRBJ2-2; 7 positions agree with TRBD2. CDR1 and CDR2 (germline): MDHEN, SYDVKM. J lost 5 bases, V lost 1 base, and 4 bases had no gene match. The CDR3 length is 15 residues.

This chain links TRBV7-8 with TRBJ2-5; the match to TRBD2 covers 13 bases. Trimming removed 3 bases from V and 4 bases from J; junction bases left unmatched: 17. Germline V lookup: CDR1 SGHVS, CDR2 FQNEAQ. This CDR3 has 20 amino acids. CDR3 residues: CASSLTNLLAGGLSGETQYF. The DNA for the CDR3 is TGTGCCAGCAGCTTGACTAACCTACTAGCGGGAGGGCTGAGTGGAGAGACCCAGTACTTC.

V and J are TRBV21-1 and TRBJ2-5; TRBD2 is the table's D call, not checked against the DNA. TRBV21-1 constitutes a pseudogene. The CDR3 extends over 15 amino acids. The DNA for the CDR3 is TGTGCCACCAAAGGAGTAGCGGGAGGCCAAGAGACCCAGTACTTC. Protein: CATKGVAGGQETQYF.

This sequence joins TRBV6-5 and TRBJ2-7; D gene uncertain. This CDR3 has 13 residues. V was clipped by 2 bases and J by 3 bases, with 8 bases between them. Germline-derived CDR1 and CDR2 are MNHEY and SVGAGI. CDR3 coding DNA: TGTGCCAGCAGTTACCAAGCGAGCTACGAGCAGTACTTC. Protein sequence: CASSYQASYEQYF.

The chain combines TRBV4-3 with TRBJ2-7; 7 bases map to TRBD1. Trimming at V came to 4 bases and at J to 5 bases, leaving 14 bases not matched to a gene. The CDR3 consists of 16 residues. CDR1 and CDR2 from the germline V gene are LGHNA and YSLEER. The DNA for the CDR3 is TGCGCCAGCAGCCCTCCTGACAGGGCTTTGTTCCACGAGCAGTACTTC. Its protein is CASSPPDRALFHEQYF.

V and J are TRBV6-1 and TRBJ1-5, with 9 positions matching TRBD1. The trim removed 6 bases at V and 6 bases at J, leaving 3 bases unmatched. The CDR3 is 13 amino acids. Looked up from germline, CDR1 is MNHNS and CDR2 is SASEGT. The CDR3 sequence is CASRDRGAQPQHF. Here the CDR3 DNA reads TGTGCCAGCAGGGACAGGGGAGCTCAGCCCCAGCATTTT.